This TCR beta chain stems from a study of blood T cell repertoires in COVID-19. Study summary: Samples came from the United States, Italy and Spain, spanning acute and convalescent COVID-19.

Original analysis: Estimation of nucleated cell counts relied on the amplification of reference gene primers. The method was immunoSEQ multiplex PCR; TCRdb's version includes in-frame clones alone and lacks a portion of them. Clonal size and the V and J genes are those of that table, whereas D and trimming came from the DNA. The sample includes approximately 260,000 clones, approximately 86% of them seen just once. The CDR3 loop spans 16 amino acids. Germline V lookup: CDR1 LGHDT, CDR2 YNNKEL (reference sequence). V was clipped by 3 bases and J by 5 bases; unmatched bases: 8. Sequenced: peripheral blood. V and J are TRBV3-1 (or the pseudogene TRBV3-2) and TRBJ2-2, with 8 bases identical to TRBD1. This TCR came from a man in his sixties who had recovered from COVID-19. DNA for the CDR3: TGTGCCAGCAGCCAGGAGGACAGGGTAAAAACCGGGGAGCTGTTTTTT. This sequence encodes CASSQEDRVKTGELFF.